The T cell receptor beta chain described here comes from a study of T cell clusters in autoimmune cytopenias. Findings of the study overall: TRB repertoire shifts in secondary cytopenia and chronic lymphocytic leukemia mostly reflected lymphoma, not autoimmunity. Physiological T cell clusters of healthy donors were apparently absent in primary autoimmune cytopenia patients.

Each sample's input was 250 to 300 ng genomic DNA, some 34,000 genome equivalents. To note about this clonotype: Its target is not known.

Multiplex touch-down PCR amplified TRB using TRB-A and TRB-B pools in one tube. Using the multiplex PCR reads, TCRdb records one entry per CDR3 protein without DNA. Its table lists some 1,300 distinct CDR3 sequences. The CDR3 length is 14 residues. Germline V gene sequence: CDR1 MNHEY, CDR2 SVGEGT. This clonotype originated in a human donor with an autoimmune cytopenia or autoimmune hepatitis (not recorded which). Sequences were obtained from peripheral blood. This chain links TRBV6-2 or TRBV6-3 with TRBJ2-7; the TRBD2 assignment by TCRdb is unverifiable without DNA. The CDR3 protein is CASSRAGVWYEQYF.